The clone carrying this T cell receptor beta chain came up once. This CDR3 is built from 16 residues. V shed 2 bases, J shed 3 bases, and the junction held 9 bases outside the gene matches. The germline CDR1 and CDR2 sequences are MDHEN and SYDVKM. The sample originates from a study of cytomegalovirus exposure and HLA in healthy donors. Study details: A preliminary data release comprised tens of millions of unique TCRs obtained from HLA-typed donors. Falling in the Caucasian-associated ancestry cluster were about 83% of a few hundred genotyped donors.

Primers for the PCR totalled 60 Vbeta and 13 Jbeta. Assay used: immunoSEQ multiplex PCR; TCRdb lists only in-frame clones, some missing. The sample consists of some 150,000 clones, 80% to 85% of them appearing once. Sequencing used PBMCs. This chain uses TRBV28 with TRBJ1-1, with 7 bases that match TRBD1. This clonotype was obtained from a female donor in good health and CMV-seronegative. Here the CDR3 reads CASSLRSGGSYTEAFF. The CDR3 DNA sequence: TGTGCCAGCAGTTTAAGATCAGGGGGATCGTACACTGAAGCTTTCTTT.